The rows below give T cell receptor beta chains drawn from one sample of a study of T cell responses to AZD1222 COVID-19 vaccine. Clones were sequenced by immunoSEQ multiplex PCR, and TCRdb holds only the in-frame ones, with some missing. The sample yields fewer than 300,000 clones, approximately 93% seen once. Sequenced here: peripheral blood, sampled on day 0 of AZD1222 vaccination. Every receptor here comes from an adult in good health. CDR3s include the opening cysteine and the closing phenylalanine or tryptophan. The order of the fields is J gene, clone size, V gene, D gene, CDR3 protein, CDR3 DNA. The D gene is left open where the match is weak. Clone sizes are given selectively: once, few, many, or a class where the clone is expanded.

J: TRBJ1-1
size: -
V: TRBV21-1
D: -
CDR3: CASVLAAMNTEAFF
DNA: TGTGCCAGCGTGCTGGCCGCTATGAACACTGAAGCTTTCTTT

J: TRBJ1-1
size: -
V: TRBV2
D: -
CDR3: CASSEVGTANTEAFF
DNA: TGTGCCAGCAGTGAGGTCGGGACCGCTAACACTGAAGCTTTCTTT

J: TRBJ1-2
size: -
V: TRBV19
D: -
CDR3: CASSNQADYGYTF
DNA: TGTGCCAGTAGTAATCAGGCCGACTATGGCTACACCTTC

J: TRBJ1-4
size: many
V: TRBV7-2
D: TRBD1
CDR3: CASSAGTGEEKLFF
DNA: TGTGCCAGCAGCGCCGGGACAGGGGAGGAAAAACTGTTTTTT

J: TRBJ2-7
size: -
V: TRBV24-1
D: -
CDR3: CATILPPIPGSFSYEQYF
DNA: TGTGCCACCATCCTACCCCCAATCCCCGGGAGCTTCTCCTACGAGCAGTACTTC

J: TRBJ2-7
size: -
V: TRBV3-1/TRBV3-2
D: -
CDR3: CASSQGGSTPVHF
DNA: TGTGCCAGCAGTCAAGGGGGATCAACTCCTGTGCACTTC

J: TRBJ2-7
size: -
V: TRBV27
D: -
CDR3: CASGGAYEQYF
DNA: TGTGCCAGTGGAGGGGCCTACGAGCAGTACTTC

J: TRBJ1-6
size: once
V: TRBV5-1
D: -
CDR3: CASSLGRSGAGSPLHF
DNA: TGCGCCAGCAGCTTGGGTCGGTCAGGGGCTGGGTCACCCCTCCACTTT

J: TRBJ1-5
size: -
V: TRBV7-2
D: TRBD1
CDR3: CASSFYATGGSQPQHF
DNA: TGTGCCAGCAGCTTTTACGCGACAGGGGGCAGTCAGCCCCAGCATTTT

J: TRBJ1-1
size: -
V: TRBV7-9
D: TRBD1
CDR3: CASSTKQGTTEAFF
DNA: TGTGCCAGCAGCACTAAACAGGGGACCACTGAAGCTTTCTTT

J: TRBJ2-1
size: once
V: TRBV7-2
D: -
CDR3: CASSLEVVNEQFF
DNA: TGTGCCAGCAGCTTGGAAGTGGTCAATGAGCAGTTCTTC

J: TRBJ1-5
size: once
V: TRBV6-5
D: -
CDR3: CASSYSLTAGQPQHF
DNA: TGTGCCAGCAGTTACTCGTTGACAGCTGGGCAGCCCCAGCATTTT

J: TRBJ1-2
size: -
V: TRBV9
D: -
CDR3: CASSVRGNLVEGYTF
DNA: TGTGCCAGCAGTGTGCGGGGAAATTTGGTGGAAGGCTACACCTTC

J: TRBJ1-5
size: -
V: TRBV27
D: TRBD1
CDR3: CASSPGQGGQPQHF
DNA: TGTGCCAGCAGTCCGGGACAGGGAGGGCAGCCCCAGCATTTT

J: TRBJ1-6
size: -
V: TRBV25-1
D: TRBD1
CDR3: CASSDGTGFSPLHF
DNA: TGTGCCAGCAGTGACGGGACAGGGTTCTCACCCCTCCACTTT

J: TRBJ1-3
size: once
V: TRBV20-1
D: -
CDR3: CSASSGSSGNTIYF
DNA: TGCAGTGCTAGTTCAGGCAGCTCTGGAAACACCATATATTTT

J: TRBJ2-1
size: -
V: TRBV9
D: -
CDR3: CASSVSGSSYNEQFF
DNA: TGTGCCAGCAGCGTCAGCGGAAGCTCCTACAATGAGCAGTTCTTC

J: TRBJ2-5
size: -
V: TRBV5-5
D: TRBD2
CDR3: CASSFAGAEETQYF
DNA: TGTGCCAGCAGCTTCGCGGGAGCCGAAGAGACCCAGTACTTC

J: TRBJ2-7
size: -
V: TRBV28
D: TRBD2
CDR3: CASTRGGLYEQYF
DNA: TGTGCCAGCACACGGGGGGGCCTCTACGAGCAGTACTTC

J: TRBJ2-3
size: -
V: TRBV10-2
D: -
CDR3: CASSELAGTQYF
DNA: TGCGCCAGCAGTGAGTTGGCCGGAACGCAGTATTTT

J: TRBJ1-6
size: -
V: TRBV27
D: -
CDR3: CASSLNRDSPLHF
DNA: TGTGCCAGCAGTTTGAATCGGGATTCACCCCTCCACTTT

J: TRBJ1-1
size: -
V: TRBV18
D: -
CDR3: CASSRGGGTEAFF
DNA: TGTGCCAGCTCACGAGGGGGGGGTACTGAAGCTTTCTTT

J: TRBJ2-7
size: once
V: TRBV19
D: TRBD2
CDR3: CASSMGLVIYEQYF
DNA: TGTGCCAGTAGTATGGGACTAGTGATCTACGAGCAGTACTTC

J: TRBJ2-3
size: -
V: TRBV28
D: TRBD1
CDR3: CASSPLGTGGYDTQYF
DNA: TGTGCCAGCAGCCCCCTTGGGACAGGGGGCTATGATACGCAGTATTTT

J: TRBJ2-1
size: once
V: TRBV28
D: TRBD2
CDR3: CASLTTFGAGAPVEQFF
DNA: TGTGCCAGCCTAACCACCTTCGGAGCGGGAGCCCCCGTTGAGCAGTTCTTC

J: TRBJ2-7
size: -
V: TRBV19
D: -
CDR3: CASSLDGAYEQYF
DNA: TGTGCCAGTAGCCTGGACGGAGCCTACGAGCAGTACTTC

J: TRBJ1-4
size: once
V: TRBV15
D: -
CDR3: CATSGGGGYEKLFF
DNA: TGTGCCACCTCAGGCGGGGGGGGGTATGAAAAACTGTTTTTT

J: TRBJ2-1
size: -
V: TRBV2
D: -
CDR3: CASSAEQSSYNEQFF
DNA: TGTGCCAGCAGTGCGGAGCAGAGCTCCTACAATGAGCAGTTCTTC

J: TRBJ1-5
size: -
V: TRBV27
D: TRBD1
CDR3: CASSLDRGGQPQHF
DNA: TGTGCCAGCAGCCTCGACAGGGGAGGTCAGCCCCAGCATTTT

J: TRBJ2-2
size: -
V: TRBV18
D: -
CDR3: CASSPSRARELFF
DNA: TGTGCCAGCTCACCATCGAGGGCAAGGGAGCTGTTTTTT

J: TRBJ2-3
size: -
V: TRBV5-1
D: -
CDR3: CASSDQGGSDTQYF
DNA: TGCGCCAGCAGTGATCAGGGGGGGAGCGATACGCAGTATTTT

J: TRBJ1-5
size: -
V: TRBV9
D: -
CDR3: CASSVGGGNQPQHF
DNA: TGTGCCAGCAGCGTAGGAGGTGGGAATCAGCCCCAGCATTTT

J: TRBJ1-6
size: once
V: TRBV15
D: -
CDR3: CATSRVERVSPLHF
DNA: TGTGCCACCAGCAGAGTCGAGCGTGTATCACCCCTCCACTTT

J: TRBJ2-1
size: -
V: TRBV6-4
D: TRBD2
CDR3: CASSPGTRAYNEQFF
DNA: TGTGCCAGCAGCCCGGGGACTAGGGCCTACAATGAGCAGTTCTTC

J: TRBJ2-5
size: -
V: TRBV7-9
D: -
CDR3: CASPRVGSGETQYF
DNA: TGTGCCAGCCCTAGGGTCGGCAGTGGGGAGACCCAGTACTTC

J: TRBJ1-4
size: -
V: TRBV11-1
D: TRBD1
CDR3: CASSARDRGGEKLFF
DNA: TGTGCCAGCAGCGCCAGGGACAGGGGAGGCGAAAAACTGTTTTTT

J: TRBJ2-2
size: -
V: TRBV21-1
D: -
CDR3: CASSPHGTWNTGELFF
DNA: TGTGCCAGCAGCCCCCACGGGACCTGGAACACCGGGGAGCTGTTTTTT

J: TRBJ2-3
size: -
V: TRBV29-1
D: -
CDR3: CSGDSGQSTDTQYF
DNA: TGCAGCGGAGATAGCGGCCAGAGCACAGATACGCAGTATTTT

J: TRBJ2-7
size: -
V: TRBV28
D: TRBD2
CDR3: CASTPGGKPYEQYF
DNA: TGTGCCAGCACCCCGGGGGGGAAACCCTACGAGCAGTACTTC

J: TRBJ2-6
size: -
V: TRBV7-2
D: -
CDR3: CASSPYGAGGANVLTF
DNA: TGTGCCAGCAGCCCCTACGGGGCGGGAGGGGCCAACGTCCTGACTTTC

J: TRBJ1-6
size: -
V: TRBV6-1
D: -
CDR3: CASSGTKGTPRNSPLHF
DNA: TGTGCCAGCAGTGGGACGAAGGGGACACCAAGAAATTCACCCCTCCACTTT

J: TRBJ2-1
size: -
V: TRBV2
D: TRBD2
CDR3: CASSSIAGGPNEQFF
DNA: TGTGCCAGCAGTTCTATAGCGGGAGGGCCAAATGAGCAGTTCTTC

J: TRBJ1-1
size: -
V: TRBV3-1/TRBV3-2
D: -
CDR3: CASSQDRGVGEAFF
DNA: TGTGCCAGCAGCCAAGATCGAGGAGTGGGTGAAGCTTTCTTT

J: TRBJ1-2
size: few
V: TRBV24-1
D: -
CDR3: CATSDLTDAGYTF
DNA: TGTGCCACCAGTGATTTGACGGACGCCGGCTACACCTTC

J: TRBJ1-2
size: -
V: TRBV27
D: -
CDR3: CASSFRDTANYGYTF
DNA: TGTGCCAGCAGTTTCCGGGACACTGCTAACTATGGCTACACCTTC

J: TRBJ2-7
size: -
V: TRBV4-3
D: TRBD1
CDR3: CASSQDLGTGGEQYF
DNA: TGCGCCAGCAGCCAAGATTTAGGGACAGGGGGAGAGCAGTACTTC

J: TRBJ2-2
size: -
V: TRBV24-1
D: -
CDR3: CATSVQGSGELFF
DNA: TGTGCCACCAGTGTCCAGGGTTCCGGGGAGCTGTTTTTT

J: TRBJ2-1
size: -
V: TRBV7-2
D: -
CDR3: CASSPRWWGSYNEQFF
DNA: TGTGCCAGCAGCCCTCGCTGGTGGGGCTCCTACAATGAGCAGTTCTTC

J: TRBJ1-2
size: -
V: TRBV19
D: -
CDR3: CASSPNRRQGYGYTF
DNA: TGTGCCAGTAGTCCAAACAGAAGGCAGGGCTATGGCTACACCTTC

J: TRBJ2-1
size: -
V: TRBV6-2/TRBV6-3
D: TRBD2
CDR3: CASSWTSGYNEQFF
DNA: TGTGCCAGCAGTTGGACTAGCGGTTACAATGAGCAGTTCTTC

J: TRBJ2-1
size: -
V: TRBV9
D: TRBD2
CDR3: CASSVGSGTSGGATYNEQFF
DNA: TGTGCCAGCAGCGTAGGTTCCGGGACTAGCGGGGGGGCTACCTACAATGAGCAGTTCTTC

J: TRBJ2-7
size: -
V: TRBV6-2/TRBV6-3
D: TRBD1
CDR3: CASSYEDRLAEQYF
DNA: TGTGCCAGCAGTTACGAGGACAGGCTCGCCGAGCAGTACTTC